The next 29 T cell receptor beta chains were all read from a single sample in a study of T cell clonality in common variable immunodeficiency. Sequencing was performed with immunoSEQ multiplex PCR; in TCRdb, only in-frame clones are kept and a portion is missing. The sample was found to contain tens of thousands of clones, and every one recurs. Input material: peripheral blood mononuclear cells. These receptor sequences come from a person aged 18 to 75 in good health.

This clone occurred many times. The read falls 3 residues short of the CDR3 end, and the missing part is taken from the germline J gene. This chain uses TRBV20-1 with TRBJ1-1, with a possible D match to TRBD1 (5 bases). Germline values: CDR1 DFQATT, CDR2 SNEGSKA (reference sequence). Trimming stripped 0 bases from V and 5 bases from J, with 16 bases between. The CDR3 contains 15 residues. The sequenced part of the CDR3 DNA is TGCAGTGCTAGAGATTCAAGGGTGGGGCGGACTGAA. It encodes CSARDSRVGRTE. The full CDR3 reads CSARDSRVGRTEAFF.

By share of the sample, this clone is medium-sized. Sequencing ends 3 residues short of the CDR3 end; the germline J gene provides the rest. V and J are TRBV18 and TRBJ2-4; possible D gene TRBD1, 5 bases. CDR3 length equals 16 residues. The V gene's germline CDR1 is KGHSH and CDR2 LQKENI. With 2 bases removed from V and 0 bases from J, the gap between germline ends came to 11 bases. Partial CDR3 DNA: TGTGCCAGCTCACCAAGAGACAGCCGAGCCAAAAACATT. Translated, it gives CASSPRDSRAKNI. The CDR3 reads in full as CASSPRDSRAKNIQYF.

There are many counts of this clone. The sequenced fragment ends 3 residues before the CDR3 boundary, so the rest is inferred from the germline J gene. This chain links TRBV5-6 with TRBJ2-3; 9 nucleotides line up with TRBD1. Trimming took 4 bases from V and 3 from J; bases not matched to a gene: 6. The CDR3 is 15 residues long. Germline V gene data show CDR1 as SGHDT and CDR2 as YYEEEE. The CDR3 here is CASSQGTGRTDTQYF. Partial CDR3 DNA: TGTGCCAGCAGCCAAGGGACAGGGCGTACAGATACG.

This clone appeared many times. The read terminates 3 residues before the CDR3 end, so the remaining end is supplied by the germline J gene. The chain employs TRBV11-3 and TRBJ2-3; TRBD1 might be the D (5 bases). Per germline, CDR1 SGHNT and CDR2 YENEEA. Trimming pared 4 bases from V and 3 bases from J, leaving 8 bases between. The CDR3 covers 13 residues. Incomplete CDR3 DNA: TGTGCCAGCAGCTCCCGACAGACAGATACG. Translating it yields CASSSRQTDT. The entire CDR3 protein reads CASSSRQTDTQYF. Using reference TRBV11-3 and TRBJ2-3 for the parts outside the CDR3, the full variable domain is EAGVVQSPRYKIIEKKQPVAFWCNPISGHNTLYWYLQNLGQGPELLIRYENEEAVDDSQLPKDRFSAERLKGVDSTLKIQPAELGDSAVYLCASSSRQTDTQYFGPGTRLTVL.

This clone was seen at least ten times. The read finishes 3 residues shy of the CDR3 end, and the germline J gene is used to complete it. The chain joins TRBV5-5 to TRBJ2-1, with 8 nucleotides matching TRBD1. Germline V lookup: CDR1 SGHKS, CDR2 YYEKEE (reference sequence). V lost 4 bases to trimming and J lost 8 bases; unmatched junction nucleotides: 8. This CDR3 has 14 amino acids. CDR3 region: CASSTDRAGDEQFF. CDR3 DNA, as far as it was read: TGTGCCAGCAGCACGGACAGGGCAGGGGATGAG.

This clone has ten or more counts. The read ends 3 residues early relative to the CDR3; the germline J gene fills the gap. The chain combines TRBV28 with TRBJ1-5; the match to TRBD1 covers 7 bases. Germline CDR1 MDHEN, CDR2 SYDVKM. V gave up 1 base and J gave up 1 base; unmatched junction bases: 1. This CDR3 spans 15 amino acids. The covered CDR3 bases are TGTGCCAGCAGTTTATACAGGGGAAGCAATCAGCCC. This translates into CASSLYRGSNQP. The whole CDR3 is CASSLYRGSNQPQHF.

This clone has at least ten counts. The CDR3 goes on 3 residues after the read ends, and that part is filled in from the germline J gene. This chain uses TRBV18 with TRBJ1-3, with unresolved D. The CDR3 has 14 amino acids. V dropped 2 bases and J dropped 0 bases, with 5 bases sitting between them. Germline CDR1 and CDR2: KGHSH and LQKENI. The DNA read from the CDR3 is TGTGCCAGCTCACCAAATAGCTCTGGAAACACC. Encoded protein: CASSPNSSGNT. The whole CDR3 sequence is CASSPNSSGNTIYF.

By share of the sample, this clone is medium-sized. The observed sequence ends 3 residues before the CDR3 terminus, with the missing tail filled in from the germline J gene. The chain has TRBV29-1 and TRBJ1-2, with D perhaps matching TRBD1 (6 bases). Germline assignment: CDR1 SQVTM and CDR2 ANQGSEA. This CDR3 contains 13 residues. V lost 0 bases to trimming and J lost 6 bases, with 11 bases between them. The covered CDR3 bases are TGCAGCGTTGAAGATTTATCAGGGGATGGC. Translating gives CSVEDLSGDG. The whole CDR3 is CSVEDLSGDGYTF.

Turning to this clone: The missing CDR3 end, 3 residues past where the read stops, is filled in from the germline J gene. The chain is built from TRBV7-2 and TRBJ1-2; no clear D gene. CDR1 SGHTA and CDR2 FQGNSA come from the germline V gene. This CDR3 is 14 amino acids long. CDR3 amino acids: CASSPLVAADTYTF. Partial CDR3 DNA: TGTGCCAGCAGCCCACTGGTAGCGGCAGATACC.

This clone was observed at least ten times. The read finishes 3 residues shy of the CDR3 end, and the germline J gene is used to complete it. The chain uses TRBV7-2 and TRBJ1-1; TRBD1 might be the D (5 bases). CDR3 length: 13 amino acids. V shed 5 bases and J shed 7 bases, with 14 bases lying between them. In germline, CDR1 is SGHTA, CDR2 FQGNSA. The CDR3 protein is CASSPLMGGEAFF. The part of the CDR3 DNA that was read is TGTGCCAGCAGCCCCTTGATGGGGGGTGAA.

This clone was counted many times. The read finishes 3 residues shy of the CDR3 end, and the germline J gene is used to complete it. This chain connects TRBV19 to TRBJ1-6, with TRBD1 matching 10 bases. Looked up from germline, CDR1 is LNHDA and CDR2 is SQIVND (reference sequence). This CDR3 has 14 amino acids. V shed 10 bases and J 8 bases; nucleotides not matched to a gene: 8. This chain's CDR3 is CATQTGGRDSPLHF. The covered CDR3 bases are TGTGCCACCCAGACAGGGGGCAGGGATTCACCC.

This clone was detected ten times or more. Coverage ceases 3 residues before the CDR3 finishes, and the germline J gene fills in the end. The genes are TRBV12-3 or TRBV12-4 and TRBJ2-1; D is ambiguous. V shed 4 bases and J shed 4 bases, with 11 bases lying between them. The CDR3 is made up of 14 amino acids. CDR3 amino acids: CASSSPFGYNEQFF. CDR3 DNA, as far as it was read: TGTGCCAGCAGTTCCCCGTTCGGGTACAATGAG.

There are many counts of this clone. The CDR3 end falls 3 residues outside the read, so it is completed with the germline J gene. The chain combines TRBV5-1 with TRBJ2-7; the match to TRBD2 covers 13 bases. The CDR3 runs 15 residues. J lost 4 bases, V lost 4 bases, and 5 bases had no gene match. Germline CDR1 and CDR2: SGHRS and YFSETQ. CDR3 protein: CASSPGTSGTYEQYF. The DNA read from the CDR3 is TGCGCCAGCAGCCCCGGGACTAGCGGGACTTACGAG.

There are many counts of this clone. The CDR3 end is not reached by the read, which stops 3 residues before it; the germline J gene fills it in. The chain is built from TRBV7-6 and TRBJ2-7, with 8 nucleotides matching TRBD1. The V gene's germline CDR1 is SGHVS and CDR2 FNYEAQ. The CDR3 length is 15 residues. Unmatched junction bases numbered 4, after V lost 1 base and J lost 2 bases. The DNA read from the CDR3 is TGTGCCAGCAGCTTAGGGCAGGGGGCGACCTACGAG. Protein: CASSLGQGATYE. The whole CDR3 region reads CASSLGQGATYEQYF.

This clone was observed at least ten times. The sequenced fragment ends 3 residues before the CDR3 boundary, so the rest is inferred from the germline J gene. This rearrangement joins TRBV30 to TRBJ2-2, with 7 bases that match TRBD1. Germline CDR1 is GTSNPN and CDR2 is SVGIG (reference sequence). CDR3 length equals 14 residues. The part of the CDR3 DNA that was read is TGTGCCTGGAGTGGGGGACAGTTTACTGAAAAG. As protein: CAWSGGQFTEK. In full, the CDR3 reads CAWSGGQFTEKLFF.

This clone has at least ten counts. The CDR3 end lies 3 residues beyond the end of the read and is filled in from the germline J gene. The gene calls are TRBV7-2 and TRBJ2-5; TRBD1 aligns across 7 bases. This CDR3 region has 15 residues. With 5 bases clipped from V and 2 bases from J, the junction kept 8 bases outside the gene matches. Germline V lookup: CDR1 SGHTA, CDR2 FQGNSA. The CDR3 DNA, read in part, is TGTGCCAGCAGCGAACAGACAGGGACGCAAGAGACC. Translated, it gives CASSEQTGTQET. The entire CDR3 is CASSEQTGTQETQYF.

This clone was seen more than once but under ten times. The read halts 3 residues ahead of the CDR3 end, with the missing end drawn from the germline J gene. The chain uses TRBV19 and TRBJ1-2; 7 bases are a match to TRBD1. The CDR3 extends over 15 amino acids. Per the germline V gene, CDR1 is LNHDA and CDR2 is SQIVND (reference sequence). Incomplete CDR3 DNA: TGTGCCAGTAGAGGGCTCGACAGGGCCATCGGGGAC. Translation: CASRGLDRAIGD. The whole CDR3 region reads CASRGLDRAIGDYTF.

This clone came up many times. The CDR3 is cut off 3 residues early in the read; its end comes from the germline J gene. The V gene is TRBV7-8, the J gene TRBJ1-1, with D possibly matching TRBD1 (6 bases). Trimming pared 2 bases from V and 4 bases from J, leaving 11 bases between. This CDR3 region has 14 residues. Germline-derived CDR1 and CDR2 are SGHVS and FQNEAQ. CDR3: CASSLTGLGTEAFF. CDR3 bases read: TGTGCCAGCAGCTTAACAGGGCTGGGCACTGAA.

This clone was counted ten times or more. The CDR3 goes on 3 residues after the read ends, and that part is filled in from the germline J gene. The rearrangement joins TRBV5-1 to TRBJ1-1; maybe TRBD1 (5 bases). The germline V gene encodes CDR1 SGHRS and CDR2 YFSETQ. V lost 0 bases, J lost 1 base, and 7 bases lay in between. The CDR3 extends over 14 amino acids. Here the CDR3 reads CASSLEGRNTEAFF. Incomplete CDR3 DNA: TGCGCCAGCAGCTTGGAGGGGCGGAACACTGAA.

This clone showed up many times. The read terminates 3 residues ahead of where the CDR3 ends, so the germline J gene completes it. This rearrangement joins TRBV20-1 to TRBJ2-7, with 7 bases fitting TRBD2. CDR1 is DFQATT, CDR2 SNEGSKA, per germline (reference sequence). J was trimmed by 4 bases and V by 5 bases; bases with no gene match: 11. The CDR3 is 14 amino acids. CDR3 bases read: TGCAGTGCTGGGGCTAGCGGACAAGGGTACGAG. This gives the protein CSAGASGQGYE. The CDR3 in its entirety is CSAGASGQGYEQYF.

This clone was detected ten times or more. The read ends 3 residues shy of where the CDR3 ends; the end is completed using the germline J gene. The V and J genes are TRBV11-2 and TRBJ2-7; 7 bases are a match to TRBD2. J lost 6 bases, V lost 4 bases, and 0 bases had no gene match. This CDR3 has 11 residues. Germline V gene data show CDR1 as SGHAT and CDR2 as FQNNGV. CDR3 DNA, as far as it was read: TGTGCCAGCAGCTGGACTAGCGAG. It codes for CASSWTSE. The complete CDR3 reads CASSWTSEQYF.

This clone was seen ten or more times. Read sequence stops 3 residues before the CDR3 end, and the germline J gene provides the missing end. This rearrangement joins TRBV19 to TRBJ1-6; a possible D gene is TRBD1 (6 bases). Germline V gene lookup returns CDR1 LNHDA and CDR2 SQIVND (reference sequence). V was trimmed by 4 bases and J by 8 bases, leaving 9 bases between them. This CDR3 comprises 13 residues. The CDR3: CASSNYRDSPLHF. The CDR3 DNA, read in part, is TGTGCCAGTAGTAACTACAGGGATTCACCC.

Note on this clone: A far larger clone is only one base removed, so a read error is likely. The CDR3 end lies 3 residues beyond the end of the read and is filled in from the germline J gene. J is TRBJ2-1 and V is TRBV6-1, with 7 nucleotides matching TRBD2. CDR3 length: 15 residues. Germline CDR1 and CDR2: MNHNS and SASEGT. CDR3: CGSSETSTGYNEQFF. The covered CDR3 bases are TGTGGCAGCAGTGAGACTAGCACAGGCTACAATGAG.

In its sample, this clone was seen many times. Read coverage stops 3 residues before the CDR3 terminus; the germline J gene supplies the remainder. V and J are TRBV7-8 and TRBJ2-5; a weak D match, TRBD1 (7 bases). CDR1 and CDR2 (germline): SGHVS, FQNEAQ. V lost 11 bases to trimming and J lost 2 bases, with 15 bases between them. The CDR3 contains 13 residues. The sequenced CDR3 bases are TGTGCCGGGTCGCGGGACAGACAAGAGACC. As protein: CAGSRDRQET. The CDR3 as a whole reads CAGSRDRQETQYF.

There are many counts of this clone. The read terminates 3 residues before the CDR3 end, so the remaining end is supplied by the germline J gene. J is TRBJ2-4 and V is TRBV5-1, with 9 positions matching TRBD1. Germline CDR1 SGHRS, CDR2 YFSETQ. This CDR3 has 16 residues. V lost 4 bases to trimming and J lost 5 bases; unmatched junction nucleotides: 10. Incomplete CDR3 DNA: TGCGCCAGCAGCCCAACCGGGACAGGGAGTCAAAACATT. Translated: CASSPTGTGSQNI. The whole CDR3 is CASSPTGTGSQNIQYF.

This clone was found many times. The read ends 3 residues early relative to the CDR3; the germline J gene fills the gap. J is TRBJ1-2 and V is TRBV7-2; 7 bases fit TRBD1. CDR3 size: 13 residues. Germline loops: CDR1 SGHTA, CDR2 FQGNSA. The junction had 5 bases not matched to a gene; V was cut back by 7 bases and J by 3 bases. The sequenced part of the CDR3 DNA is TGTGCCAGCACCGACAGGGTTTACTATGGC. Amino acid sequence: CASTDRVYYG. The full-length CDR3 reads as CASTDRVYYGYTF.

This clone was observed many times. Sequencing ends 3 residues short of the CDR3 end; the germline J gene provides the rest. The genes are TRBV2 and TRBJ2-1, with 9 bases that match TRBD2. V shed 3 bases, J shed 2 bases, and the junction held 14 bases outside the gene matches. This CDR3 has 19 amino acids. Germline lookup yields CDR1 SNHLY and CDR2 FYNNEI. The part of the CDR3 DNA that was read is TGTGCCAGCAGTGATCTGACCGGACTAGCGCCTAAAACCTACAATGAG. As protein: CASSDLTGLAPKTYNE. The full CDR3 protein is CASSDLTGLAPKTYNEQFF.

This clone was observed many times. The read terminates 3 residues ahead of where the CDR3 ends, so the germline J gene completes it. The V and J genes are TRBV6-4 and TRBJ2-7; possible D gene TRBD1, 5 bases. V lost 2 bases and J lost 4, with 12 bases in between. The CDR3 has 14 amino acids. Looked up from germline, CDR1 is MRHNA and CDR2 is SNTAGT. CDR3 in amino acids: CASSDPKQGYEQYF. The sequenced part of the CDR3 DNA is TGTGCCAGCAGTGACCCCAAGCAGGGTTACGAG.

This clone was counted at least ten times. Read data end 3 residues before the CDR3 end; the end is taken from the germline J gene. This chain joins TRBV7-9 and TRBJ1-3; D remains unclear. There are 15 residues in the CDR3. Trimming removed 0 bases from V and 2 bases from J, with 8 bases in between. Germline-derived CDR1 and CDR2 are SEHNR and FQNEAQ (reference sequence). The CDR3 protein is CASSLAVPAGNTIYF. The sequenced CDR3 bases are TGTGCCAGCAGCTTAGCGGTCCCAGCTGGAAACACC.